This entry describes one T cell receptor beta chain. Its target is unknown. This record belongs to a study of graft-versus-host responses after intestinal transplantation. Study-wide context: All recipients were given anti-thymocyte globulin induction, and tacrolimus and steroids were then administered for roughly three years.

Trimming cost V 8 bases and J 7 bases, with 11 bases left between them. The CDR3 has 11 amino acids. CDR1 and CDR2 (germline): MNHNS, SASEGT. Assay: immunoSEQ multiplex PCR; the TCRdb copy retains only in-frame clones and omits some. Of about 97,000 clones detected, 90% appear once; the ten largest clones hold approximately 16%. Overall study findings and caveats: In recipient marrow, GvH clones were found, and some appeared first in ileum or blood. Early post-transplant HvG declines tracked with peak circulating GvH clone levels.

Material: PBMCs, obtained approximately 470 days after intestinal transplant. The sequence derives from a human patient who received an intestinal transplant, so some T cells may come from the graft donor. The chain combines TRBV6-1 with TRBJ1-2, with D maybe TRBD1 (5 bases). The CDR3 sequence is CASAGISGYTF. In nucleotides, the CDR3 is TGTGCCAGCGCAGGGATTAGTGGCTACACCTTC.